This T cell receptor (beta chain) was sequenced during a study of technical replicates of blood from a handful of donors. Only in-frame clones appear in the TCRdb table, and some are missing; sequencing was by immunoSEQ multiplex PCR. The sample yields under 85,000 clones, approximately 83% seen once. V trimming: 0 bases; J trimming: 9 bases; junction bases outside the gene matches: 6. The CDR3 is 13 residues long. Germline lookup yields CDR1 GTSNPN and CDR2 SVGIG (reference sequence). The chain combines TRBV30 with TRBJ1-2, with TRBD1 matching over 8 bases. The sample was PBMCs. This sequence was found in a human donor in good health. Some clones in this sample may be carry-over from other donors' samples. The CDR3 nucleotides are TGTGCCTGGAGTGTAGACAGGGGTTTGAGCTACACCTTC. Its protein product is CAWSVDRGLSYTF.